These 32 T cell receptor beta chains were all obtained from the same sample, sequenced in a study of shared clonotypes between healthy human individuals. TCRdb's copy holds only in-frame clones and misses some; the assay was immunoSEQ multiplex PCR. The sample records approximately 2.5 million clones, under 95% being singletons. Sequenced material: naive CD4+ T cells from PBMCs. The subset is: CD45RA+ positively selected. These receptors were collected from a man aged 18 to 35 in good health. Some clones in this sample may be carry-over from other donors' samples.

Comments on this clone: In the same sample, other DNA sequences code for this CDR3. V usage is TRBV18 and J usage is TRBJ2-1; D is uncertain. The CDR3 has 13 residues. V shed 2 bases and J shed 3 bases, with 5 bases lying between them. Germline V lookup: CDR1 KGHSH, CDR2 LQKENI. The CDR3 region is CASSPSSYNEQFF. The DNA for the CDR3 is TGTGCCAGCTCACCAAGTAGCTACAATGAGCAGTTCTTC.

The chain links TRBV9 to TRBJ2-2; D not resolved. The CDR3 covers 15 residues. Germline CDR1 SGDLS, CDR2 YYNGEE. Trimming shortened V by 0 bases and J by 6 bases, and 12 bases separated the two germline ends. Here the CDR3 reads CASSVDSGRAGELFF. The CDR3 nucleotides are TGTGCCAGCAGCGTAGATAGTGGTAGGGCCGGGGAGCTGTTTTTT.

The chain recombines TRBV27 with TRBJ1-4; a possible D gene is TRBD1 (5 bases). The germline CDR1 and CDR2 sequences are MNHEY and SMNVEV (reference sequence). V lost 0 bases and J 7 bases, leaving 15 bases between the germline ends. The CDR3 is made up of 16 amino acids. The CDR3 reads CASSLSWTQAGEKLFF. The CDR3 DNA reads TGTGCCAGCAGTTTATCGTGGACACAGGCGGGTGAAAAACTGTTTTTT.

CDR3 in amino acids: CASSFFGHRYQPQHF. In DNA form, the CDR3 reads TGTGCCAGCAGTTTCTTTGGTCACAGATATCAGCCCCAGCATTTT. The chain combines TRBV28 with TRBJ1-5; D is uncertain. Per germline, CDR1 MDHEN and CDR2 SYDVKM. The CDR3 is made up of 15 amino acids. The V end was cut by 3 bases, the J end by 5 bases, with 14 bases between.

The chain joins TRBV11-3 to TRBJ2-2; 7 bases are shared with TRBD2. The J segment lost 7 bases and the V segment lost 5 bases, leaving 10 bases of the junction unmatched. Germline V gene sequence: CDR1 SGHNT, CDR2 YENEEA. This CDR3 is built from 15 residues. In DNA, the CDR3 is TGTGCCAGCAGCCCCGGGGAGGGCTCGGGCGGGGAGCTGTTTTTT. It specifies CASSPGEGSGGELFF.

The table lists this clone with a few counts. The chain employs TRBV27 and TRBJ1-5; possibly TRBD1 for D (6 bases). CDR3 length equals 12 residues. Germline CDR1 MNHEY, CDR2 SMNVEV (reference sequence). V lost 8 bases, J lost 7 bases, and 12 bases lay in between. The CDR3 DNA reads TGTGCCAGCGCATCAGGGGTCCAGCCCCAGCATTTT. Translated, it gives CASASGVQPQHF.

The V gene is TRBV4-3, the J gene TRBJ2-1, with 11 bases that match TRBD2. J lost 1 base, V lost 1 base, and 0 bases had no gene match. This CDR3 is 16 amino acids long. CDR1 LGHNA and CDR2 YSLEER come from the germline V gene. In DNA form, the CDR3 reads TGCGCCAGCAGCCAAGTAGCGGGAGGGTCCTACAATGAGCAGTTCTTC. Translating it yields CASSQVAGGSYNEQFF.

The CDR3 coding sequence is TGTGCCAGCAGCCGGGACGGGAGGGCTGAAGCTTTCTTT. Translation: CASSRDGRAEAFF. The chain couples TRBV7-3 to TRBJ1-1, with D tentatively TRBD1 (5 bases). Trimming removed 5 bases from V and 6 bases from J, with 13 bases in between. The CDR3 has 13 amino acids. Germline CDR1 reads SGHTA; CDR2 reads FQGTGA.

CDR3: CASTPREVLNYGYTF. The CDR3 region has the DNA TGTGCCAGCACTCCCCGTGAGGTCCTTAACTATGGCTACACCTTC. The chain employs TRBV6-1 and TRBJ1-2; no clear D. Germline V gives CDR1 MNHNS, CDR2 SASEGT. This CDR3 has 15 residues. Trimming pared 7 bases from V and 1 base from J, leaving 16 bases between.

CDR3 DNA: TGTGCCAGCAGCTTACAGCGGGAGTTCTCCTACGAGCAGTACTTC. This gives the protein CASSLQREFSYEQYF. The chain links TRBV7-9 to TRBJ2-7; 8 bases match TRBD2. The V gene's germline CDR1 is SEHNR and CDR2 FQNEAQ (reference sequence). The CDR3 is 15 amino acids. Trimming cost V 2 bases and J 0 bases; bases outside gene matches: 3.

V and J are TRBV29-1 and TRBJ1-3, with D perhaps matching TRBD1 (6 bases). The germline CDR1 and CDR2 sequences are SQVTM and ANQGSEA. With 3 bases removed from V and 4 bases from J, the gap between germline ends came to 10 bases. This CDR3 contains 13 residues. The CDR3 loop is CSVDGGSGNTIYF. The CDR3 DNA sequence: TGCAGCGTTGACGGGGGCTCAGGAAACACCATATATTTT.

V and J are TRBV9 and TRBJ2-3; no clear D gene. With 3 bases removed from V and 0 bases from J, the gap between germline ends came to 23 bases. Germline CDR1 is SGDLS and CDR2 is YYNGEE. This CDR3 region has 19 residues. CDR3 DNA: TGTGCCAGCAGCGCCCTCAGAAGTACTCATACCTATAGCACAGATACGCAGTATTTT. It codes for CASSALRSTHTYSTDTQYF.

This chain links TRBV5-4 with TRBJ2-7; 10 nucleotides line up with TRBD1. Germline V CDR1 and CDR2: SGHNT, YYREEE (reference sequence). The CDR3 has 15 amino acids. V dropped 5 bases and J dropped 5; count of bases not matched to a gene: 10. DNA of the CDR3: TGTGCCAGCAGACGGAACAGACAGGGGGCGGACGAGCAGTACTTC. Protein product: CASRRNRQGADEQYF.

This chain joins TRBV11-2 and TRBJ2-4, with unresolved D. CDR1 and CDR2 from the germline V gene are SGHAT and FQNNGV. Trimming took 1 base from V and 5 from J, leaving 9 bases between them. The CDR3 is 14 residues long. CDR3 nucleotides: TGTGCCAGCAGCTTAGGCCGGGCTGAAAACATTCAGTACTTC. It encodes CASSLGRAENIQYF. Full variable domain (remainder filled in from reference TRBV11-2 and TRBJ2-4): EAGVAQSPRYKIIEKRQSVAFWCNPISGHATLYWYQQILGQGPKLLIQFQNNGVVDDSQLPKDRFSAERLKGVDSTLKIQPAKLEDSAVYLCASSLGRAENIQYFGAGTRLSVL.

V and J are TRBV7-9 and TRBJ1-2; weak D call: TRBD1 (5 bases). CDR1 is SEHNR and CDR2 is FQNEAQ in the germline V gene (reference sequence). The CDR3 totals 16 residues. Trimming removed 5 bases at V and 0 bases at J, with 16 bases between. The CDR3 reads CASSPSTKGTNYGYTF. CDR3 nucleotide sequence: TGTGCCAGCAGCCCCTCTACGAAGGGGACTAACTATGGCTACACCTTC.

The V and J genes are TRBV5-1 and TRBJ2-2; D is ambiguous. CDR1 and CDR2 (germline): SGHRS, YFSETQ. Trimming shortened V by 6 bases and J by 1 base, and 16 bases separated the two germline ends. The CDR3 sequence is 16 residues long. Here the CDR3 reads CASTRPFGGNTGELFF. The CDR3 DNA is TGCGCCAGCACCCGTCCATTCGGTGGGAACACCGGGGAGCTGTTTTTT.

The genes are TRBV30 and TRBJ2-5; D is undetermined. Per the germline V gene, CDR1 is GTSNPN and CDR2 is SVGIG (reference sequence). Deletions cut 2 bases from V and 3 bases from J, with 10 bases between. This CDR3 comprises 13 residues. The CDR3 region has the DNA TGTGCCTGGAGTTTATCGGGCGAAGAGACCCAGTACTTC. Residues: CAWSLSGEETQYF.

This sequence joins TRBV7-2 and TRBJ1-3; D uncertain. Trimming took 4 bases from V and 2 from J, leaving 12 bases between them. Germline values: CDR1 SGHTA, CDR2 FQGNSA. The CDR3 loop spans 15 amino acids. The chain's CDR3 is CASSSVGATGNTIYF. For the CDR3, the DNA is TGTGCCAGCAGCTCAGTAGGAGCCACTGGAAACACCATATATTTT. Together with reference TRBV7-2 and TRBJ1-3, the CDR3 gives the full variable domain: GAGVSQSPSNKVTEKGKDVELRCDPISGHTALYWYRQSLGQGLEFLIYFQGNSAPDKSGLPSDRFSAERTGGSVSTLTIQRTQQEDSAVYLCASSSVGATGNTIYFGEGSWLTVV.

This clone was seen only once. V and J are TRBV18 and TRBJ1-2, with 7 bases matching TRBD1. The CDR3 has 18 amino acids. The V segment lost 1 base and the J segment 7 bases; nucleotides outside the gene matches: 18. Per the germline V gene, CDR1 is KGHSH and CDR2 is LQKENI. This CDR3 is CASSPLDRAVLFTGGYTF. Written as DNA, the CDR3 is TGTGCCAGCTCACCACTCGACAGGGCAGTATTATTCACAGGTGGCTACACCTTC. The complete variable domain, with remaining parts taken from reference TRBV18 and TRBJ1-2, reads NAGVMQNPRHLVRRRGQEARLRCSPMKGHSHVYWYRQLPEEGLKFMVYLQKENIIDESGMPKERFSAEFPKEGPSILRIQQVVRGDSAAYFCASSPLDRAVLFTGGYTFGSGTRLTVV.

The chain is built from TRBV18 and TRBJ1-1; a possible D gene is TRBD1 (6 bases). V was pared by 6 bases and J by 3 bases, with 11 bases between. The CDR3 contains 13 residues. Germline loops: CDR1 KGHSH, CDR2 LQKENI. The CDR3 region has the DNA TGTGCCAGCTCCCTAGGACAGTACACTGAAGCTTTCTTT. It encodes CASSLGQYTEAFF.

The gene calls are TRBV28 and TRBJ1-5; 7 positions match TRBD1. The ends lost 6 bases at V and 4 bases at J; junction bases unmatched: 15. This CDR3 is built from 17 residues. The germline V gene encodes CDR1 MDHEN and CDR2 SYDVKM. DNA for the CDR3: TGTGCCAGCAGCCCAGACAGGGTGGGAGTGGGAAATCAGCCCCAGCATTTT. Translation: CASSPDRVGVGNQPQHF.

V and J are TRBV27 and TRBJ1-2, with a possible D match to TRBD1 (5 bases). Germline V gives CDR1 MNHEY, CDR2 SMNVEV (reference sequence). V was pared by 5 bases and J by 4 bases, with 14 bases between. The CDR3 is made up of 14 amino acids. The CDR3 nucleotides read TGTGCCAGCAGTCGCAGGGACTCCCCCTATGGCTACACCTTC. Translated: CASSRRDSPYGYTF.

This chain uses TRBV29-1 with TRBJ1-1, with 7 bases lining up with TRBD1. CDR1 is SQVTM and CDR2 is ANQGSEA in the germline V gene. The CDR3 totals 13 residues. Trimming cost V 6 bases and J 5 bases; bases outside gene matches: 9. The CDR3 is CSVMTGRVTEAFF. The CDR3 bases are TGCAGCGTCATGACAGGGAGGGTGACTGAAGCTTTCTTT.

With respect to this clone: Other DNA sequences in the sample encode the same CDR3. CDR3 in DNA: TGCGCCAGCAGTTTCGCCTACGAGCAGTACTTC. It yields the protein CASSFAYEQYF. The rearrangement joins TRBV5-1 to TRBJ2-7; D not resolved. Germline CDR1 and CDR2: SGHRS and YFSETQ. With 5 bases removed from V and 2 bases from J, the gap between germline ends came to 5 bases. The CDR3 is made up of 11 amino acids. Complete variable domain (other parts from reference TRBV5-1 and TRBJ2-7): KAGVTQTPRYLIKTRGQQVTLSCSPISGHRSVSWYQQTPGQGLQFLFEYFSETQRNKGNFPGRFSGRQFSNSRSEMNVSTLELGDSALYLCASSFAYEQYFGPGTRLTVT.

This chain uses TRBV5-4 with TRBJ2-5, with 11 bases fitting TRBD1. Germline CDR1 and CDR2: SGHNT and YYREEE (reference sequence). The length of the CDR3 is 14 residues. J lost 4 bases, V lost 3 bases, and 2 bases had no gene match. CDR3 in DNA: TGTGCCAGCAGCTGGGACAGGGGGTTAGAGACCCAGTACTTC. Translated, it gives CASSWDRGLETQYF. The entire variable domain, with the rest obtained from reference TRBV5-4 and TRBJ2-5, is as follows: ETGVTQSPTHLIKTRGQQVTLRCSSQSGHNTVSWYQQALGQGPQFIFQYYREEENGRGNFPPRFSGLQFPNYSSELNVNALELDDSALYLCASSWDRGLETQYFGPGTRLLVL.

CDR3 sequence reads: CASSLMGGYSYNEQFF. As DNA, the CDR3 is TGTGCCAGCAGTCTCATGGGCGGTTACTCCTACAATGAGCAGTTCTTC. The chain is built from TRBV7-3 and TRBJ2-1; D gene ambiguous. Germline V gives CDR1 SGHTA, CDR2 FQGTGA. The CDR3 contains 16 residues. V was clipped by 6 bases and J by 0 bases, with 15 bases between them.

This clone was seen once. At the DNA level, this CDR3 is encoded by other sequences in the same sample as well. The chain links TRBV28 to TRBJ1-2; D unresolved. CDR1 is MDHEN and CDR2 is SYDVKM in the germline V gene. The CDR3 sequence is 12 residues long. Between the trimmed V and J ends, which lost 3 bases and 4 bases, there was a span of 6 bases. Written as DNA, the CDR3 is TGTGCCAGCAGTTTGGAGGGCTATGGCTACACCTTC. Encoded protein: CASSLEGYGYTF.

In regard to this clone: The sample holds other DNA sequences that translate to the same CDR3. The chain employs TRBV28 and TRBJ1-1; D gene ambiguous. The CDR3 is 13 residues long. V shed 5 bases and J shed 0 bases, with 7 bases lying between them. Looked up from germline, CDR1 is MDHEN and CDR2 is SYDVKM. Here the CDR3 DNA reads TGTGCCAGCAGTCCCCAGCTGAACACTGAAGCTTTCTTT. It codes for CASSPQLNTEAFF.

The chain recombines TRBV6-1 with TRBJ2-1; 7 bases line up with TRBD1. V lost 4 bases and J lost 0; bases outside the gene matches: 12. CDR3 length: 18 residues. From germline, CDR1 is MNHNS and CDR2 SASEGT. CDR3 nucleotides: TGTGCCAGCAGTGTAAAGCCCCCGACAGGGAGCTCCTACAATGAGCAGTTCTTC. Residues: CASSVKPPTGSSYNEQFF.

The chain joins TRBV28 to TRBJ2-1, with D perhaps matching TRBD1 (6 bases). CDR1 and CDR2 (germline): MDHEN, SYDVKM. Trimming cost V 4 bases and J 1 base, with 8 bases left between them. The CDR3 runs 14 residues. The CDR3 DNA sequence: TGTGCCAGCAGTTCAGGGGTATCCTACAATGAGCAGTTCTTC. Its translation is CASSSGVSYNEQFF.

This chain uses TRBV28 with TRBJ1-2; D unresolved. The V gene lost 3 bases and the J gene lost 4 bases, with 12 bases spanning the gap. Germline CDR1 and CDR2: MDHEN and SYDVKM. The CDR3 is 14 amino acids. The CDR3 coding sequence is TGTGCCAGCAGTTTGCCGGCGGCCACCTATGGCTACACCTTC. Its protein is CASSLPAATYGYTF.

This chain links TRBV5-1 with TRBJ2-3; a weak D match, TRBD1 (5 bases). The V gene lost 3 bases and the J gene lost 0 bases, with 8 bases spanning the gap. The V gene's germline CDR1 is SGHRS and CDR2 YFSETQ. The CDR3 contains 14 residues. CDR3 sequence: CASSWRQSTDTQYF. The CDR3 DNA follows: TGCGCCAGCAGCTGGAGACAGAGCACAGATACGCAGTATTTT.